These 20 T cell receptor beta chains share one sample of origin, sequenced in a study of blood T cell repertoires in COVID-19. Libraries were prepared by immunoSEQ multiplex PCR; TCRdb keeps only in-frame clonotypes and omits some of them. The table shows hundreds of thousands of clones, with approximately 85% occurring only once. Material for sequencing was peripheral blood. The receptors originated from a man aged 45-65 years with COVID-19, enrolled during active disease.

The rearrangement links TRBV14 to TRBJ1-6; D unclear. This CDR3 is 16 amino acids long. Germline loops: CDR1 SGHDN, CDR2 FVKESK. The V gene lost 1 base and the J gene lost 1 base, with 8 bases spanning the gap. CDR3 nucleotide sequence: TGTGCCAGCAGCCAAGTAGGGAGTTCCTATAATTCACCCCTCCACTTT. Translation gives CASSQVGSSYNSPLHF.

The rearrangement uses TRBV18 and TRBJ2-1; 8 bases map to TRBD2. V lost 1 base, J lost 6 bases, and 11 bases stayed unmatched. The CDR3 runs 17 residues. Germline CDR1 and CDR2: KGHSH and LQKENI. CDR3 amino acids: CASSPLRPGGVLNEQFF. CDR3 DNA sequence: TGTGCCAGCTCACCACTGCGGCCGGGGGGGGTACTCAATGAGCAGTTCTTC.

This rearrangement joins TRBV11-2 to TRBJ1-2, with 7 bases lining up with TRBD1. The CDR3 contains 13 residues. Germline CDR1 and CDR2: SGHAT and FQNNGV. Trimming took 5 bases from V and 4 from J; bases not matched to a gene: 4. The CDR3 nucleotides are TGTGCCAGCAGCAACCGGGACAGCTATGGCTACACCTTC. It translates to CASSNRDSYGYTF.

The V and J genes are TRBV6-4 and TRBJ1-3; 7 bases agree with TRBD1. Germline lookup yields CDR1 MRHNA and CDR2 SNTAGT. V shed 6 bases and J 4 bases; nucleotides not matched to a gene: 18. The CDR3 is 18 residues long. CDR3 DNA: TGTGCCAGCAGGGGTAACCGGGACAGCTCAGGGTCGGGAAACACCATATATTTT. Translating gives CASRGNRDSSGSGNTIYF.

This chain connects TRBV6-5 to TRBJ1-5, with D hard to call. The CDR3 totals 14 residues. The V and J ends lost 5 bases and 5 bases respectively, with 13 bases between them. Germline V gives CDR1 MNHEY, CDR2 SVGAGI. CDR3 sequence (DNA): TGTGCCAGCAGTCCAGGCCACATCTATCAGCCCCAGCATTTT. Translated: CASSPGHIYQPQHF.

This clone was recorded a few times. The V call is TRBV12-3 or TRBV12-4, the J call TRBJ1-2, with D maybe TRBD1 (5 bases). CDR3 size: 13 residues. Trimming took 6 bases from V and 2 from J, leaving 10 bases between them. The DNA for the CDR3 is TGTGCCAGCAGCACGGGGGGAAACTATGGCTACACCTTC. Amino acids: CASSTGGNYGYTF.

This clone was seen only once. The chain couples TRBV13 to TRBJ1-3; 9 nucleotides line up with TRBD1. V lost 10 bases to trimming and J lost 7 bases; unmatched junction nucleotides: 8. The CDR3 totals 13 residues. Germline V lookup: CDR1 PRHDT, CDR2 FYEKMQ (reference sequence). The CDR3 nucleotides are TGTGCCACCCCCCGGGACAGGGAGAACACCATATATTTT. Translation: CATPRDRENTIYF.

The CDR3 bases are TGTGCCAGCAGCCCGCAGGCTATTGCTAACTATGGCTACACCTTC. It encodes CASSPQAIANYGYTF. The rearrangement uses TRBV7-9 and TRBJ1-2; D ambiguous. V lost 5 bases, J lost 0 bases, and 13 bases lay in between. The CDR3 spans 15 residues. Germline loops: CDR1 SEHNR, CDR2 FQNEAQ (reference sequence).

The chain has TRBV11-2 and TRBJ2-7; 8 bases are a match to TRBD2. The germline V gene has CDR1 SGHAT and CDR2 FQNNGV. With V trimmed by 10 bases and J by 2 bases, 13 bases remained unmatched. The CDR3 totals 15 residues. In DNA, the CDR3 is TGTGCCACTCAAGGGGCGGGAGGAACTACCTACGAGCAGTACTTC. It is translated as CATQGAGGTTYEQYF.

The V gene is TRBV30, the J gene TRBJ1-6; D possibly corresponds to TRBD1 (6 bases). This CDR3 has 15 residues. Germline V CDR1 and CDR2: GTSNPN, SVGIG (reference sequence). V dropped 0 bases and J dropped 10 bases, with 16 bases sitting between them. The CDR3 loop is CAWSVTGGGGSPLHF. CDR3 nucleotide sequence: TGTGCCTGGAGTGTAACGGGGGGCGGGGGATCACCCCTCCACTTT.

The chain carries TRBV5-1 and TRBJ2-7; D is unclear. Germline V gene sequence: CDR1 SGHRS, CDR2 YFSETQ. This CDR3 has 15 residues. The V gene lost 1 base and the J gene lost 0 bases, with 11 bases spanning the gap. The CDR3 here is CASSLSPRYSYEQYF. The CDR3, as DNA: TGCGCCAGCAGCTTGTCGCCGAGATACTCCTACGAGCAGTACTTC.

The chain is built from TRBV4-3 and TRBJ1-2; maybe TRBD1 (5 bases). Germline V gives CDR1 LGHNA, CDR2 YSLEER. The CDR3 runs 14 residues. V shed 1 base and J shed 4 bases, with 10 bases lying between them. The CDR3 sequence: CASSQAVGGYGYTF. The CDR3 nucleotides read TGCGCCAGCAGCCAAGCCGTGGGGGGCTATGGCTACACCTTC.

The V and J genes are TRBV6-1 and TRBJ2-7, with TRBD1 as a possible D gene (5 bases). The CDR3 extends over 14 amino acids. V was trimmed by 2 bases and J by 3 bases, leaving 11 bases between them. In germline, CDR1 is MNHNS, CDR2 SASEGT. The CDR3 protein is CASSEKGDRYEQYF. Here the CDR3 DNA reads TGTGCCAGCAGTGAAAAAGGGGATCGCTACGAGCAGTACTTC.

The chain uses TRBV30 and TRBJ2-1, with 13 bases identical to TRBD2. Germline CDR1 GTSNPN, CDR2 SVGIG (reference sequence). Trimming removed 5 bases from V and 5 bases from J; junction bases left unmatched: 6. This CDR3 has 15 residues. For the CDR3, the DNA is TGTGCCTGGCATCCGGGACTAGCGGGGAACAATGAGCAGTTCTTC. Translating gives CAWHPGLAGNNEQFF.

The V gene is TRBV7-3, the J gene TRBJ2-2, with unresolved D. Trimming shortened V by 3 bases and J by 2 bases, and 7 bases separated the two germline ends. Per germline, CDR1 SGHTA and CDR2 FQGTGA. CDR3 size: 14 residues. This CDR3 reads CASSFSLNTGELFF. The CDR3 bases are TGTGCCAGCAGCTTTTCCCTAAACACCGGGGAGCTGTTTTTT.

The chain recombines TRBV19 with TRBJ2-7; TRBD2 aligns across 7 bases. This CDR3 contains 14 residues. Germline CDR1 is LNHDA and CDR2 is SQIVND (reference sequence). The J segment lost 0 bases and the V segment lost 6 bases, leaving 5 bases of the junction unmatched. The CDR3 DNA sequence: TGTGCCAGTAGAAGGGACTACAGCTCCTACGAGCAGTACTTC. Its translation: CASRRDYSSYEQYF.

This clone was seen only once. The chain has TRBV6-6 and TRBJ1-2; perhaps TRBD1 as D (6 bases). Trimming removed 7 bases from V and 6 bases from J, with 12 bases in between. CDR1 MNHNY and CDR2 SVGAGI come from the germline V gene (reference sequence). CDR3 length: 12 amino acids. The DNA for the CDR3 is TGTGCCAGCAAACCGCACAGGGATGGCTACACCTTC. Translated, it gives CASKPHRDGYTF.

V gene TRBV6-2 or TRBV6-3 combines with J gene TRBJ1-5, with TRBD1 matching over 8 bases. The J segment lost 6 bases and the V segment lost 5 bases, leaving 12 bases of the junction unmatched. CDR3 length equals 16 residues. Germline V gene sequence: CDR1 MNHEY, CDR2 SVGEGT. The CDR3 loop is CASSPQGQGDSQPQHF. CDR3 nucleotides: TGTGCCAGCAGTCCCCAAGGACAGGGTGATTCTCAGCCCCAGCATTTT.

This chain links TRBV5-4 with TRBJ2-2; 9 nucleotides align to TRBD1. V lost 4 bases, J lost 2 bases, and 6 bases stayed unmatched. CDR3 length equals 16 residues. Germline values: CDR1 SGHNT, CDR2 YYREEE (reference sequence). The CDR3 nucleotides read TGTGCCAGCAGCGCAGGGACAGGGAGAAACACCGGGGAGCTGTTTTTT. It translates to CASSAGTGRNTGELFF.

The rearrangement uses TRBV3-1 (or the pseudogene TRBV3-2) and TRBJ2-1; a weak D match, TRBD2 (5 bases). Trimming left V 1 base short and J 5 bases short, with 15 bases between. The CDR3 is 16 amino acids. From germline, CDR1 is LGHDT and CDR2 YNNKEL (reference sequence). The CDR3 reads CASSQVRLAIHNEQFF. The CDR3 DNA follows: TGTGCCAGCAGCCAAGTACGGCTAGCAATCCACAATGAGCAGTTCTTC.